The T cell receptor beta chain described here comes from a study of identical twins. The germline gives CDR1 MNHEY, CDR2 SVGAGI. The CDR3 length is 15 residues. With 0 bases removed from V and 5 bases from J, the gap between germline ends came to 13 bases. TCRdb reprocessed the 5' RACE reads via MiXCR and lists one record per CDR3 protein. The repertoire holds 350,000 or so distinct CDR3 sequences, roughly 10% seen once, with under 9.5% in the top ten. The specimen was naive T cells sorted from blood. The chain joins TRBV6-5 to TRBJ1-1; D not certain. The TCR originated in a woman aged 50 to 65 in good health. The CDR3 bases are TGTGCCAGCAGTTACTCAGGAGACTCGGAGACTGAAGCTTTCTTT. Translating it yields CASSYSGDSETEAFF.